A selection of T cell receptor beta chains follows, all from one sample in a study of cytomegalovirus exposure and HLA in healthy donors. This table comes from immunoSEQ multiplex PCR, and its TCRdb copy is limited to in-frame clones, with some not included. Altogether 98,000 or so clones are present, roughly 75% being singletons, with the ten largest covering approximately 1.9%. Material: PBMCs. These receptors were obtained from a woman aged 35 to 49 in good health and CMV-seronegative. Each CDR3 is given with its conserved first and last residue.

j_gene	v_gene	CDR3aa
TRBJ2-1	TRBV27	CASSLSGDYNEQFF
TRBJ2-2	TRBV9	CASSRWGQTNTGELFF
TRBJ2-3	TRBV29-1	CSVRGEATDTQYF
TRBJ2-5	TRBV5-1	CASSFQGAETQYF
TRBJ2-3	TRBV7-9	CSSSFLTDTQYF
TRBJ2-1	TRBV4-1	CASSQDRSGSLGEQFF
TRBJ2-3	TRBV7-9	CSSSLSAGQASEDTQYF
TRBJ2-5	TRBV2	CASSEAKKLAGLETQYF
TRBJ2-1	TRBV6-1	CASSEMVQLPYNEQFF
TRBJ1-5	TRBV13	CASSLSRGGSSNQPQHF
TRBJ1-2	TRBV5-4	CASSPDRNYGYTF
TRBJ1-5	TRBV15	CATSSPGEGQPQHF
TRBJ2-7	TRBV7-9	CASSSTYEQYF
TRBJ2-6	TRBV15	CATSRDPAGSGANVLTF
TRBJ1-2	TRBV29-1	CSVSGGSSLDGYTF
TRBJ2-1	TRBV19	CASSPSGTGARNEQFF
TRBJ2-1	TRBV19	CASSLKGQVYNEQFF
TRBJ2-7	TRBV18	CASPAGTHRYEQYF
TRBJ1-2	TRBV4-3	CASSQTGANYGYTF
TRBJ2-1	TRBV10-3	CAASSLAGESYNEQFF
TRBJ2-7	TRBV29-1	CSVVGTGVYEQYF
TRBJ1-2	TRBV28	CASRSLPTTDYSYGYTF
TRBJ2-5	TRBV29-1	CSGGGVQETQYF
TRBJ1-4	TRBV15	CATSRDAGGNEKLFF
TRBJ2-7	TRBV18	CASSPGGTSYEQYF
TRBJ1-6	TRBV4-3	CASSQEGAGGQFSPLHF
TRBJ2-1	TRBV7-2	CASSAGLAGGFNEQFF
TRBJ2-3	TRBV23-1	CASSQSLGRPQLPDTQYF
TRBJ2-3	TRBV9	CASSDGTGLTDTQYF
TRBJ1-4	TRBV7-9	CASSLFTGTSTEKLFF
TRBJ2-1	TRBV1	CTSSQHGAGGPHEQFF
TRBJ1-2	TRBV27	CASSSGGYGYTF
TRBJ2-2	TRBV5-1	CASSLEPLSAGGRTGELFF
TRBJ2-7	TRBV5-5	CASSSYREEPYEQYF
TRBJ2-1	TRBV4-1	CASSQALASSYNEQFF
TRBJ1-2	TRBV7-9	CASSSSQGSRYTF
TRBJ2-7	TRBV11-2	CASSSPGLAGVGEQYF
TRBJ2-7	TRBV6-1	CASSEFFRYEQYF
TRBJ2-1	TRBV6-4	CASSQLAGDYNEQFF
TRBJ2-7	TRBV29-1	CSVGAGRNEQYF
TRBJ2-7	TRBV10-3	CAISEPGQGQVHEQYF
TRBJ2-1	TRBV5-1	CASSLVSQGRYNEQFF
TRBJ1-1	TRBV7-9	CSSSGPGGTEAFF
TRBJ2-3	TRBV19	CASSPTSGTFGDTQYF
TRBJ2-1	TRBV7-3	CASSKESLGTGDGYEQFF
TRBJ2-5	TRBV23-1	CAGKGKWVQRGQETQYF
TRBJ1-5	TRBV4-3	CASSQDRAREPQHF
TRBJ2-4	TRBV25-1	CASSDPMAKNIQYF
TRBJ1-2	TRBV28	CASSRGIVGYTF
TRBJ1-1	TRBV7-8	CASSFRPGMALEAFF
TRBJ2-5	TRBV5-1	CASSSLGSGQETQYF
TRBJ2-3	TRBV7-9	CSSSRDFEDTQYF